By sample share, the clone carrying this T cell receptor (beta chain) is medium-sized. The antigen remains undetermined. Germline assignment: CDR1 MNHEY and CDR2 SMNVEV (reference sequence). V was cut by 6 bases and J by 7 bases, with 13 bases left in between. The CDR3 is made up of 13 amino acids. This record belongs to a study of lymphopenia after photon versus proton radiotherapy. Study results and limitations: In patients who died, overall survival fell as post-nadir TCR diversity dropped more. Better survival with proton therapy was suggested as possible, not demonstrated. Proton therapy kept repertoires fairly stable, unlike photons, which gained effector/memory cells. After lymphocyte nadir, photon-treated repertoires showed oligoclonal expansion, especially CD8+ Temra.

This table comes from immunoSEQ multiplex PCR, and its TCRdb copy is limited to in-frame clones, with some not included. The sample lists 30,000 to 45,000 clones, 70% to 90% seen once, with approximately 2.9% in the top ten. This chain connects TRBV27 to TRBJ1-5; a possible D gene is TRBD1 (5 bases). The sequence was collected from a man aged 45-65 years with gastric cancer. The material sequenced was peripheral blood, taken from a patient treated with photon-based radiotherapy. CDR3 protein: CASRRGDGQPQHF. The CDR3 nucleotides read TGTGCCAGCAGGAGAGGGGATGGACAGCCCCAGCATTTT.